The rows below give T cell receptor beta chains drawn from one sample of a study of T cells in Graves' hyperthyroidism and ophthalmopathy. TCRdb itself ran the multiplex PCR reads through MiXCR, one entry per CDR3 protein. The table shows 700,000 or so distinct CDR3 sequences, with around 15% occurring only once. Sequenced: blood. These TCRs come from a man aged 18 to 29 with Graves' hyperthyroidism. CDR3s include the opening cysteine and the closing phenylalanine or tryptophan. The order of the fields is V gene, D gene, J gene, clone size, CDR3 DNA, CDR3 protein. D genes are given only for firm matches. Only part of the rows carry a size: once, few, many, or a class if the clone is expanded.

>TRBV6-6|TRBD2|TRBJ2-1|few
TGTGCCAGCAGTTACCTCGGGGGGGGAGGCAGTAATGAGCAGTTCTTC
CASSYLGGGGSNEQFF
>TRBV28|TRBD2|TRBJ2-4|few
TGTGCCAGCAGCGCTGGTCTGCGGGAGGACCCCAAAAACATTCAGTACTTC
CASSAGLREDPKNIQYF
>TRBV5-4|-|TRBJ2-3|-
TGTGCCAGCAGCCAGCTGGGACTTAACACAGATACGCAGTATTTT
CASSQLGLNTDTQYF
>TRBV6-2/TRBV6-3|-|TRBJ2-4|-
TGTGCCAGCATCGACCGAGGGGGGGCCAAAAACATTCAGTACTTC
CASIDRGGAKNIQYF
>TRBV12-3/TRBV12-4|-|TRBJ1-2|many
TGTGCCAGCAGTTTCGAGGGCAGGGGTGGCTACACCTTC
CASSFEGRGGYTF
>TRBV7-3|-|TRBJ1-2|-
TGTGCCAGCAGCTTAACCGGGGGGAAGTCGGGCTACACCTTC
CASSLTGGKSGYTF
>TRBV19|-|TRBJ2-3|-
TGTGCCAGTAGTACTATCAACGACCCGAGCCCCACAGATACGCAGTATTTT
CASSTINDPSPTDTQYF
>TRBV27|-|TRBJ2-1|many
TGTGCCAGCAGTTTAAAGGGTGCTGGCAATGAGCAGTTCTTC
CASSLKGAGNEQFF
>TRBV2|TRBD2|TRBJ2-1|-
TGTGCCAGCAGTCCCCTGGCTAGCGGGAGATCATTTTACTATGAGCAGTTCTTC
CASSPLASGRSFYYEQFF
>TRBV20-1|TRBD2|TRBJ2-1|few
TGCAGTAGTACTAGCGGGCAGGGGAATGAGCAGTTCTTC
CSSTSGQGNEQFF
>TRBV6-6|TRBD1|TRBJ1-2|-
TGTGCCAGCAGTTACAGACAGGGGAACTATGGCTACACCTTC
CASSYRQGNYGYTF
>TRBV11-3|TRBD2|TRBJ2-2|many
TGTGCCAGCAGCTCCGGACTAGCGGGGAACACCGGGGAGCTGTTTTTT
CASSSGLAGNTGELFF
>TRBV7-9|-|TRBJ2-7|-
TGTGCCAGCAGCTGGGGCGGGGGCCCCCTTTCCTACGAGCAGTACTTC
CASSWGGGPLSYEQYF
>TRBV11-2|TRBD2|TRBJ2-3|many
TGTGCCAGCAGCTTAGAACCGAGCGGGGGAATCACAGATACGCAGTATTTT
CASSLEPSGGITDTQYF
>TRBV10-3|TRBD1|TRBJ2-2|many
TGTGCCAGAGATGCCGGGACAGGGACTCGGACCGGGGAGCTGTTTTTT
CARDAGTGTRTGELFF
>TRBV6-5|TRBD2|TRBJ2-7|-
TGTGCCAGCAGTTACCCGGGACTAGCGGGATCCTACGAGCAGTACTTC
CASSYPGLAGSYEQYF
>TRBV18|-|TRBJ2-1|-
TGTGCCAGCTCCCAGGCAAGCGGTTTGAAGGAGCAGTTCTTC
CASSQASGLKEQFF
>TRBV20-1|-|TRBJ2-7|many
TGCAGTGCGGATAGTAGGGATAAATACTACGAGCAGTACTTC
CSADSRDKYYEQYF
>TRBV20-1|-|TRBJ2-5|-
TGCAGTGCTAGACTTGACACTTTCCAAGAGACCCAGTACTTC
CSARLDTFQETQYF
>TRBV20-1|TRBD2|TRBJ2-3|-
TGCAGTGCTAAAAGACTAGCCACAGATACGCAGTATTTT
CSAKRLATDTQYF
>TRBV29-1|TRBD1|TRBJ2-1|many
TGCAGCGGGGTGACAGGGGCCTACAATGAGCAGTTCTTC
CSGVTGAYNEQFF
>TRBV28|TRBD1|TRBJ2-1|many
TGTGCCAGCAGCCTCCGGGGACAGGGATACAATGAGCAGTTCTTC
CASSLRGQGYNEQFF
>TRBV11-2|TRBD2|TRBJ2-1|few
TGTGCCAGCAGCTTCGGGACTAGAAATGAGCAGTTCTTC
CASSFGTRNEQFF
>TRBV4-1|TRBD1|TRBJ2-5|-
TGCGCCAGCAGCCAAGAAATCATCAGGGGGCTGGAGACCCAGTACTTC
CASSQEIIRGLETQYF
>TRBV20-1|TRBD2|TRBJ2-7|-
TGCAGTGCTAGAGGACTAGCGGGTACGGACGAGCAGTACTTC
CSARGLAGTDEQYF
>TRBV30|-|TRBJ1-1|many
TGTGCCTGGAGTGTCACAGGGTCCACTGAAGCTTTCTTT
CAWSVTGSTEAFF
>TRBV6-1|TRBD1|TRBJ1-2|-
TGTGCCAGCAGCCCCCTCTGGACAGGGGATGGCTACACCTTC
CASSPLWTGDGYTF
>TRBV20-1|-|TRBJ2-5|-
TGCAGTGCTACTGACACGGGGACCCAAGAGACCCAGTACTTC
CSATDTGTQETQYF
>TRBV25-1|-|TRBJ1-5|few
TGTGCCAGCAGTGGGGGCCAGCATCAGCCCCAGCATTTT
CASSGGQHQPQHF
>TRBV5-1|-|TRBJ1-1|many
TGTGCCAGCAGTTTAGGCCAGAAAGCTTTCTTT
CASSLGQKAFF
>TRBV7-2|TRBD2|TRBJ2-1|many
TGTGCCAGCAGCTTAAGGCCAGCGGGAGGGCCAAACAATGAGCAGTTCTTC
CASSLRPAGGPNNEQFF
>TRBV3-1|TRBD2|TRBJ2-2|-
TGTGCCAGCAGCCGGGCGGGGGGATCCGGCACCGGGGAGCTGTTTTTT
CASSRAGGSGTGELFF
>TRBV27|-|TRBJ2-2|-
TGTGCCAGCAGTTTAATACAAACGAACACCGGGGAGCTGTTTTTT
CASSLIQTNTGELFF
>TRBV12-3/TRBV12-4|TRBD2|TRBJ2-4|many
TGTGCCAGCATCCCGGGAGGGCTAGCCAAAAACATTCAGTACTTC
CASIPGGLAKNIQYF
>TRBV28|-|TRBJ2-3|-
TGTGCCAGCGGTTCAGAATGGGGGGGCACAGATACGCAGTATTTT
CASGSEWGGTDTQYF
>TRBV27|TRBD1|TRBJ2-2|few
TGTGCCAGCCGTTGGGACAGGGCCACCGGGGAGCTGTTTTTT
CASRWDRATGELFF
>TRBV28|TRBD2|TRBJ2-1|-
TGTGCCAGCACCCAAAGTGCTGGACTAGCTTTCAATGAGCAGTTCTTC
CASTQSAGLAFNEQFF
>TRBV3-1|TRBD2|TRBJ2-2|-
TGTGCCAGCAGCCAAGATTTTCGGACTAGCGGTTCCGGGGAGCTGTTTTTT
CASSQDFRTSGSGELFF
>TRBV11-2|-|TRBJ2-1|many
TGTGCCAGCAGCTTAGATCTCCGCAATGAGCAGTTCTTC
CASSLDLRNEQFF
>TRBV6-1|-|TRBJ1-1|few
TGTGCCAGCAGGGATCCGGGGCCCCTAGAAGCTTTCTTT
CASRDPGPLEAFF
>TRBV28|TRBD2|TRBJ2-7|few
TGTGCCAGCAGTTACCTGGGACTAGTCGGGGAGCAGTACTTC
CASSYLGLVGEQYF
>TRBV20-1|-|TRBJ2-1|many
TGCAGTGCTAGAGACAGGCGGCAGGGGTCCTACAATGAGCAGTTCTTC
CSARDRRQGSYNEQFF
>TRBV15|-|TRBJ1-5|-
TGTGCCACCAGCAGAGATACAGGGACGGGGCCCCAGCATTTT
CATSRDTGTGPQHF
>TRBV7-6|TRBD2|TRBJ2-7|-
TGTGCCAGCAGCCCAACTAGCGGGAATGAGCAGTACTTC
CASSPTSGNEQYF
>TRBV27|-|TRBJ2-7|-
TGTGCCAGCAGTCCCCGGACATCGGACGAGCAGTACTTC
CASSPRTSDEQYF
>TRBV11-2|TRBD2|TRBJ2-1|many
TGTGCCAGCAGCTCCCTAGCGGGACCCCGGGGAGAGCAGTTCTTC
CASSSLAGPRGEQFF
>TRBV19|-|TRBJ1-3|-
TGTGCCAGTAGTATAGCCCCAGGGTGGACTGGAAACACCATATATTTT
CASSIAPGWTGNTIYF
>TRBV6-1|TRBD2|TRBJ2-5|many
TGTGCCAGCAGCGGACTAGCGGGAGGAGATGAGACCCAGTACTTC
CASSGLAGGDETQYF
>TRBV11-2|TRBD2|TRBJ2-1|-
TGTGCCAGCAGCTTAGAGGCTAGCGGGAGGGCGGGGGGTGAGCAGTTCTTC
CASSLEASGRAGGEQFF
>TRBV2|TRBD1|TRBJ1-1|many
TGTGCCAGCAGCGGACAGGGGGGGCGTGCTTTCTTT
CASSGQGGRAFF
>TRBV12-3/TRBV12-4|-|TRBJ1-1|few
TGTGCCAGCAGTTTTTGGGGGGGGGGGATGAACACTGAAGCTTTCTTT
CASSFWGGGMNTEAFF
>TRBV29-1|-|TRBJ2-7|-
TGCAGCGTTGAAGGTGGGATGGAGCAGTACTTC
CSVEGGMEQYF
>TRBV29-1|-|TRBJ1-2|many
TGCAGCACCAACACAGGCTATGGCTACACCTTC
CSTNTGYGYTF
>TRBV7-2|TRBD2|TRBJ2-3|many
TGTGCCAGCAGCTCAACTAGCGGGAGGAGCACAGATACGCAGTATTTT
CASSSTSGRSTDTQYF
>TRBV28|-|TRBJ1-6|few
TGTGCCAGCAGACCCCGGCGAGGGGTGAATTCACCCCTCCACTTT
CASRPRRGVNSPLHF
>TRBV6-1|-|TRBJ1-2|few
TGTGCCAGCAGTGAAGGTCAAGGGGAACCATATGGCTACACCTTC
CASSEGQGEPYGYTF
>TRBV2|-|TRBJ2-7|many
TGTGCCAGCAGTGGAGTCGGTAGCTACGAGCAGTACTTC
CASSGVGSYEQYF
>TRBV11-1|-|TRBJ2-7|many
TGTGCCAGCAGCCGGGCGGTCGAGGGATACTACGAGCAGTACTTC
CASSRAVEGYYEQYF
>TRBV11-2|-|TRBJ2-2|-
TGTGCCAGCAGCTTAGGCGTGAAGGGGGGAAGGGACGGGGAGCTGTTTTTT
CASSLGVKGGRDGELFF
>TRBV20-1|TRBD2|TRBJ2-3|-
TGCAGTGCGCACGAGAGGGCGGGAGCGGAGGATACGCAGTATTTT
CSAHERAGAEDTQYF